These 24 T cell receptor beta chains were all obtained from the same sample, sequenced in a study of blood T cell repertoires in COVID-19. Using immunoSEQ multiplex PCR, the repertoire was profiled, and TCRdb retains in-frame clones only, with some absent. Here the sample spans hundreds of thousands of clones, about 87% being singletons. The sample was peripheral blood. These receptors all come from a human donor in a cohort sampled during active COVID-19.

This chain links TRBV7-2 with TRBJ2-1; weak D call: TRBD1 (6 bases). V was clipped by 0 bases and J by 2 bases, with 8 bases between them. This CDR3 has 15 residues. Per germline, CDR1 SGHTA and CDR2 FQGNSA. The CDR3 region has the DNA TGTGCCAGCAGCTTAGCCAGGGGCCCCTACAATGAGCAGTTCTTC. It encodes CASSLARGPYNEQFF.

The rearrangement joins TRBV30 to TRBJ1-6; the D gene is possibly TRBD1 (5 bases). V was pared by 2 bases and J by 10 bases, with 21 bases between. This CDR3 spans 16 amino acids. The germline V gene has CDR1 GTSNPN and CDR2 SVGIG (reference sequence). The CDR3 nucleotides read TGTGCCTGGAGTCCCACAGCATGGTTGGGGGGGTCACCCCTCCACTTT. Residues: CAWSPTAWLGGSPLHF.

V usage is TRBV7-9 and J usage is TRBJ2-7; TRBD2 agrees at 7 bases. The CDR3 sequence is 15 residues long. In germline, CDR1 is SEHNR, CDR2 FQNEAQ (reference sequence). The V and J ends lost 3 bases and 4 bases, in that order; junction bases with no gene match: 9. The CDR3 region has the DNA TGTGCCAGCAGCTTGGATGCGGGAGACGCGTACGAGCAGTACTTC. Translating it yields CASSLDAGDAYEQYF.

This clone came up once. The chain is built from TRBV5-1 and TRBJ1-1; D remains unclear. CDR1 is SGHRS and CDR2 is YFSETQ in the germline V gene. The CDR3 runs 15 residues. Deletions cut 0 bases from V and 0 bases from J, with 9 bases between. The CDR3 DNA is TGCGCCAGCAGCTTGGGGGAGGCGGTGAACACTGAAGCTTTCTTT. Its translation: CASSLGEAVNTEAFF.

The V and J genes are TRBV9 and TRBJ2-1; 7 nucleotides align to TRBD2. The germline CDR1 and CDR2 sequences are SGDLS and YYNGEE. The J segment lost 0 bases and the V segment lost 5 bases, leaving 5 bases of the junction unmatched. The CDR3 is 15 amino acids. Here the CDR3 reads CASRPAGSSYNEQFF. CDR3 nucleotides: TGTGCCAGCAGGCCAGCGGGGAGCTCCTACAATGAGCAGTTCTTC.

The genes are TRBV28 and TRBJ1-2, with D tentatively TRBD1 (5 bases). Trimming shortened V by 10 bases and J by 8 bases, and 23 bases separated the two germline ends. From germline, CDR1 is MDHEN and CDR2 SYDVKM. The CDR3 runs to 14 residues. CDR3 DNA: TGTGCCATCACACCCGACAGTCCCACTGGGGGCTACACCTTC. This gives the protein CAITPDSPTGGYTF.

The chain uses TRBV5-1 and TRBJ1-1, with D perhaps TRBD1 (5 bases). CDR1 SGHRS and CDR2 YFSETQ come from the germline V gene. V was clipped by 0 bases and J by 0 bases, with 12 bases between them. The CDR3 is 16 amino acids. The CDR3 DNA is TGCGCCAGCAGCTTGGATGTAGGGGTGATGAACACTGAAGCTTTCTTT. Translating it yields CASSLDVGVMNTEAFF.

The rearrangement uses TRBV28 and TRBJ1-1; D not certain. Looked up from germline, CDR1 is MDHEN and CDR2 is SYDVKM. Trimming pared 5 bases from V and 3 bases from J, leaving 7 bases between. This CDR3 has 12 amino acids. The CDR3 protein is CASSGAYTEAFF. The CDR3 DNA sequence: TGTGCCAGCAGTGGAGCTTACACTGAAGCTTTCTTT.

The CDR3 DNA reads TGTGCCAGCAGTTGGACAGCCGTCGGTGTGTCACCCCTCCACTTT. Residues: CASSWTAVGVSPLHF. The chain joins TRBV28 to TRBJ1-6; possibly TRBD1 for D (6 bases). The germline CDR1 and CDR2 sequences are MDHEN and SYDVKM. Trimming took off 4 bases at V and 10 bases at J, with 17 bases between the two ends. The CDR3 contains 15 residues.

This chain uses TRBV19 with TRBJ1-6, with D tentatively TRBD1 (6 bases). This CDR3 region has 13 residues. V gave up 6 bases and J gave up 6 bases, with 9 bases separating them. The V gene's germline CDR1 is LNHDA and CDR2 SQIVND (reference sequence). The CDR3 DNA reads as TGTGCCAGTAGGAGGACAGTTAATTCACCCCTCCACTTT. Protein: CASRRTVNSPLHF.

V gene TRBV4-1 combines with J gene TRBJ1-2; weak D call: TRBD1 (6 bases). Looked up from germline, CDR1 is MGHRA and CDR2 is YSYEKL. The CDR3 is 14 amino acids. V lost 4 bases, J lost 1 base, and 10 bases lay in between. CDR3 in DNA: TGCGCCAGCAGCCGACAGGAGAATAACTATGGCTACACCTTC. The encoded protein is CASSRQENNYGYTF.

The V gene is TRBV4-1, the J gene TRBJ2-3; tentative D call: TRBD2 (5 bases). CDR1 and CDR2 from the germline V gene are MGHRA and YSYEKL. Trimming stripped 0 bases from V and 0 bases from J, with 7 bases between. This CDR3 contains 15 residues. CDR3 coding DNA: TGCGCCAGCAGCCAAGAGGAGCGGAGCACAGATACGCAGTATTTT. Its translation is CASSQEERSTDTQYF.

In this sample, this clone turned up once. The rearrangement joins TRBV19 to TRBJ2-3, with D unclear. The CDR3 has 11 residues. V gave up 6 bases and J gave up 2 bases, with 3 bases separating them. The germline gives CDR1 LNHDA, CDR2 SQIVND (reference sequence). CDR3 region: CASRATDTQYF. CDR3 DNA: TGTGCCAGTAGGGCCACAGATACGCAGTATTTT.

The chain uses TRBV13 and TRBJ2-5; 9 nucleotides align to TRBD1. The ends lost 3 bases at V and 5 bases at J; junction bases unmatched: 7. This CDR3 comprises 15 residues. Germline V gene sequence: CDR1 PRHDT, CDR2 FYEKMQ (reference sequence). The CDR3 sequence is CASSFTGQGLETQYF. CDR3 bases: TGTGCCAGCAGCTTTACGGGACAGGGTTTGGAGACCCAGTACTTC. The complete variable domain, with remaining parts taken from reference TRBV13 and TRBJ2-5, reads AAGVIQSPRHLIKEKRETATLKCYPIPRHDTVYWYQQGPGQDPQFLISFYEKMQSDKGSIPDRFSAQQFSDYHSELNMSSLELGDSALYFCASSFTGQGLETQYFGPGTRLLVL.

The chain joins TRBV28 to TRBJ2-1; 7 bases fit TRBD2. Germline V gene data show CDR1 as MDHEN and CDR2 as SYDVKM. J lost 7 bases, V lost 1 base, and 13 bases had no gene match. This CDR3 has 17 residues. This chain's CDR3 is CASSLSRLGGSKNEQFF. The DNA for the CDR3 is TGTGCCAGCAGTTTATCCCGTTTGGGCGGGAGTAAGAATGAGCAGTTCTTC.

The gene calls are TRBV7-9 and TRBJ1-2; 10 nucleotides match TRBD1. V gave up 5 bases and J gave up 2 bases; unmatched junction bases: 8. This CDR3 has 16 residues. Germline lookup yields CDR1 SEHNR and CDR2 FQNEAQ (reference sequence). The CDR3 nucleotides read TGTGCCAGCAGCCCGCGGTGGGACAGGGGAAACTATGGCTACACCTTC. This sequence encodes CASSPRWDRGNYGYTF.

The chain links TRBV2 to TRBJ2-7; a weak D match, TRBD2 (5 bases). Deletions cut 3 bases from V and 0 bases from J, with 12 bases between. CDR1 and CDR2 (germline): SNHLY, FYNNEI. The CDR3 spans 15 residues. This chain's CDR3 is CASSDRRRSSYEQYF. CDR3 nucleotide sequence: TGTGCCAGCAGTGATCGAAGGAGGAGCTCCTACGAGCAGTACTTC.

CDR3 in amino acids: CASSPGQDNEKLFF. The CDR3 coding sequence is TGTGCCAGCTCACCGGGACAGGATAATGAAAAACTGTTTTTT. V and J are TRBV18 and TRBJ1-4; TRBD1 matches 8 bases. CDR1 is KGHSH and CDR2 is LQKENI in the germline V gene. The CDR3 has 14 amino acids. V shed 3 bases and J 4 bases; nucleotides not matched to a gene: 1.

This rearrangement joins TRBV6-5 to TRBJ1-1; D gene ambiguous. In germline, CDR1 is MNHEY, CDR2 SVGAGI. Trimming pared 0 bases from V and 0 bases from J, leaving 8 bases between. CDR3 size: 15 residues. The CDR3 DNA sequence: TGTGCCAGCAGTTACTCGAGGCGGCTGAACACTGAAGCTTTCTTT. Its translation: CASSYSRRLNTEAFF.

CDR3 nucleotide sequence: TGCGCCAGCACACAGGGGATTAATTCACCCCTCCACTTT. Protein sequence: CASTQGINSPLHF. The chain links TRBV5-1 to TRBJ1-6, with 7 bases matching TRBD1. The V and J ends lost 6 bases and 6 bases, in that order; junction bases with no gene match: 3. CDR1 is SGHRS, CDR2 YFSETQ, per germline. The length of the CDR3 is 13 residues.

The chain combines TRBV28 with TRBJ2-1, with D tentatively TRBD2 (6 bases). V gave up 4 bases and J gave up 2 bases, with 15 bases separating them. The CDR3 sequence is 16 residues long. The germline V gene encodes CDR1 MDHEN and CDR2 SYDVKM. The DNA for the CDR3 is TGTGCCAGCAGTTCCCCCTCAGCGGGCGCCTACAATGAGCAGTTCTTC. Amino acid sequence: CASSSPSAGAYNEQFF.

The chain links TRBV7-9 to TRBJ2-1, with 8 bases fitting TRBD2. CDR1 SEHNR and CDR2 FQNEAQ come from the germline V gene (reference sequence). This CDR3 region has 15 residues. V lost 5 bases to trimming and J lost 4 bases; unmatched junction nucleotides: 7. CDR3 nucleotide sequence: TGTGCCAGCAGCCTAAGCGGGAGTACGTACAATGAGCAGTTCTTC. This translates into CASSLSGSTYNEQFF.

This clone was detected once. The rearrangement links TRBV19 to TRBJ1-5, with D perhaps TRBD1 (6 bases). This CDR3 region has 15 residues. CDR1 is LNHDA and CDR2 is SQIVND in the germline V gene (reference sequence). Trimming removed 3 bases at V and 5 bases at J, with 14 bases between. The CDR3 protein is CASSIVGARDQPQHF. In nucleotides, the CDR3 is TGTGCCAGTAGTATTGTGGGGGCACGGGATCAGCCCCAGCATTTT.

The V gene is TRBV6-1, the J gene TRBJ1-5; TRBD1 matches at 7 bases. Germline values: CDR1 MNHNS, CDR2 SASEGT. V was clipped by 3 bases and J by 7 bases; unmatched bases: 12. The CDR3 is 16 residues long. This CDR3 reads CASSERQGGLRQPQHF. CDR3 DNA: TGTGCCAGCAGTGAGAGACAGGGAGGCCTTAGACAGCCCCAGCATTTT.